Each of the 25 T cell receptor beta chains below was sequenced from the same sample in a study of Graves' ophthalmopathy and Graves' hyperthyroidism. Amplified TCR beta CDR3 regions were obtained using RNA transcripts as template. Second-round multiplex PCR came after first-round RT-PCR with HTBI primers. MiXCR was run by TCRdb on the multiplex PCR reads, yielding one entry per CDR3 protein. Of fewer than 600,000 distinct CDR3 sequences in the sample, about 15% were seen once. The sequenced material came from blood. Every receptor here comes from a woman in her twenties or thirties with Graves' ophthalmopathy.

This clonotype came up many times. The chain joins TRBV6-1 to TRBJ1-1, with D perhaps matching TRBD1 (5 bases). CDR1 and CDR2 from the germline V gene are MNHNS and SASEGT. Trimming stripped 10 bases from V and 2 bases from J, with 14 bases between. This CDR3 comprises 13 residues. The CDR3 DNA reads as TGTGCCATCGAAGGGGCCTTTAACACTGAAGCTTTCTTT. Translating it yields CAIEGAFNTEAFF.

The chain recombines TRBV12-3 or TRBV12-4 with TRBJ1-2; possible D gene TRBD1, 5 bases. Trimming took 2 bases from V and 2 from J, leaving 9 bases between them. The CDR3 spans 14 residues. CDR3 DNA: TGTGCCAGCAGTTTACGGGGGGTAAACTATGGCTACACCTTC. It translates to CASSLRGVNYGYTF.

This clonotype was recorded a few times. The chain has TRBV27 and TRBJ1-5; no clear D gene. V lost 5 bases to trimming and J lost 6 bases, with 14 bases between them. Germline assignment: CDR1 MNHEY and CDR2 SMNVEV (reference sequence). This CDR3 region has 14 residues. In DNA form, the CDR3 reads TGTGCCAGCAGTATGTTCCCAGGCGGTCAGCCCCAGCATTTT. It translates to CASSMFPGGQPQHF.

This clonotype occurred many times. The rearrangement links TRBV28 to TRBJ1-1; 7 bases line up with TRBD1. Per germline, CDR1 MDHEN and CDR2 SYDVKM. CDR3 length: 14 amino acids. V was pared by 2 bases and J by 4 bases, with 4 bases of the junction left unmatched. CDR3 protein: CASSLPGTVTEAFF. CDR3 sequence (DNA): TGTGCCAGCAGTTTACCCGGGACAGTCACTGAAGCTTTCTTT.

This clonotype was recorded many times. The CDR3 nucleotides are TGTGCCAGCAGCTTGTCGGGAGGAAGAGGGTACGAGCAGTACTTC. This codes for CASSLSGGRGYEQYF. The rearrangement uses TRBV7-2 and TRBJ2-7; the match to TRBD2 covers 7 bases. The CDR3 contains 15 residues. V was pared by 3 bases and J by 4 bases, with 9 bases of the junction left unmatched. CDR1 and CDR2 (germline): SGHTA, FQGNSA.

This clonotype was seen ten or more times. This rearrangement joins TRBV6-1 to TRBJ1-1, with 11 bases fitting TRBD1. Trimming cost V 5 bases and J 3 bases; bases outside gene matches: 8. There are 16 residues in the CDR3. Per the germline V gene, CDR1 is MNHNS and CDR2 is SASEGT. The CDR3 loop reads CASSLGQGARDTEAFF. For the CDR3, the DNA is TGTGCCAGCAGTCTTGGACAGGGGGCAAGGGACACTGAAGCTTTCTTT.

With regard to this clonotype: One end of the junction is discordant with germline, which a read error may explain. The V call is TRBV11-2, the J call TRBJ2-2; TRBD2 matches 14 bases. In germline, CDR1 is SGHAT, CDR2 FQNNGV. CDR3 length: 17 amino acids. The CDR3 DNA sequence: TGTGTCAGCAGCCGGACTAGCGGGGGGCGGGGCACCGGGGAGCTGTTTTTT. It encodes CVSSRTSGGRGTGELFF.

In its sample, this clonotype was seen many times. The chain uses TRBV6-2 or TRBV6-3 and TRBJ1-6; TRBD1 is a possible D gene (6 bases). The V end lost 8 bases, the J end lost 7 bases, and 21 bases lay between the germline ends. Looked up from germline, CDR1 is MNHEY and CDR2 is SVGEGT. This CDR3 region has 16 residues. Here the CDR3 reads CASFRGLPGGNSPLHF. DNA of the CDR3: TGTGCCAGCTTTCGGGGGCTCCCCGGCGGGAATTCACCCCTCCACTTT.

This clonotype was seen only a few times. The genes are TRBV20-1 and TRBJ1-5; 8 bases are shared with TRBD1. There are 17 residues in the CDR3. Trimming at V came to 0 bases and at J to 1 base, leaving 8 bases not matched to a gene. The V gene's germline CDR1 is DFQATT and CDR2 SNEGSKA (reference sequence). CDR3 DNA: TGCAGTGCTAGAGATTCCAGGACAGGGATGAGCAATCAGCCCCAGCATTTT. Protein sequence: CSARDSRTGMSNQPQHF.

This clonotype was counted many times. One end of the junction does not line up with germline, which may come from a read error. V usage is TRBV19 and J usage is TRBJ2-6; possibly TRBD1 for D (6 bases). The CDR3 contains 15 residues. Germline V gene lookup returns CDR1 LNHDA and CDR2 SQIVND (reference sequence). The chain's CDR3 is CASSSRGSGANVLTF. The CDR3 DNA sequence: TGTGCCAGCAGTAGCAGGGGCTCTGGGGCCAACGTCCTGACTTTC. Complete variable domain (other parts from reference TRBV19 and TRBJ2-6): DGGITQSPKYLFRKEGQNVTLSCEQNLNHDAMYWYRQDPGQGLRLIYYSQIVNDFQKGDIAEGYSVSREKKESFPLTVTSAQKNPTAFYLCASSSRGSGANVLTFGAGSRLTVL.

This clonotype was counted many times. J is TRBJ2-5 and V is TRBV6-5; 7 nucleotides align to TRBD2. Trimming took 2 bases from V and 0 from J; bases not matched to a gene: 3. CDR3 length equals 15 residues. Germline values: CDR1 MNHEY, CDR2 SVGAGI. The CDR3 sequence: CASSYRGEYQETQYF. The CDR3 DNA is TGTGCCAGCAGTTACCGGGGGGAATACCAAGAGACCCAGTACTTC.

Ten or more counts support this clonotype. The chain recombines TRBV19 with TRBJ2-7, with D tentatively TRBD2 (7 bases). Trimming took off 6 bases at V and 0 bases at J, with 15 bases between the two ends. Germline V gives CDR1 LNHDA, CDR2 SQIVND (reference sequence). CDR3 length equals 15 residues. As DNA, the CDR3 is TGTGCCAGTAGCCTCGTGGGGGGGCCCTCCTACGAGCAGTACTTC. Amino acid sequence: CASSLVGGPSYEQYF.

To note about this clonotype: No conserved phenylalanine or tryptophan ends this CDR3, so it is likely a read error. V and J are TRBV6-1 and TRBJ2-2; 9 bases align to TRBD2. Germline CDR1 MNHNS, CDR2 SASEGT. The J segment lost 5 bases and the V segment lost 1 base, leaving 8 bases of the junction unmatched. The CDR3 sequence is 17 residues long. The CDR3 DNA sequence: TGTGCCAGCAGTGAAGGTAGCGGGGGAGCTGATACCGGGGAGCTGTTTTTG. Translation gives CASSEGSGGADTGELFL.

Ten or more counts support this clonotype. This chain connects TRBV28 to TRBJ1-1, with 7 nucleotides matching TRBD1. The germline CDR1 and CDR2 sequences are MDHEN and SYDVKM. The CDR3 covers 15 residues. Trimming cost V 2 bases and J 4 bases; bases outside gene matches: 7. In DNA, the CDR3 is TGTGCCAGCAGTTTAGCCCGGGGACAGCTCACTGAAGCTTTCTTT. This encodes CASSLARGQLTEAFF. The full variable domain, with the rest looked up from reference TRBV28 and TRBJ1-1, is DVKVTQSSRYLVKRTGEKVFLECVQDMDHENMFWYRQDPGLGLRLIYFSYDVKMKEKGDIPEGYSVSREKKERFSLILESASTNQTSMYLCASSLARGQLTEAFFGQGTRLTVV.

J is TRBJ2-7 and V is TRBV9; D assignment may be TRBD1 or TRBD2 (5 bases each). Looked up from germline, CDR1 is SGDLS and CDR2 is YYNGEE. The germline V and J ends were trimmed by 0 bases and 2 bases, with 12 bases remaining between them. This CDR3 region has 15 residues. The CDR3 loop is CASSVAGTAAYEQYF. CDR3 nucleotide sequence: TGTGCCAGCAGCGTAGCAGGGACCGCGGCCTACGAGCAGTACTTC.

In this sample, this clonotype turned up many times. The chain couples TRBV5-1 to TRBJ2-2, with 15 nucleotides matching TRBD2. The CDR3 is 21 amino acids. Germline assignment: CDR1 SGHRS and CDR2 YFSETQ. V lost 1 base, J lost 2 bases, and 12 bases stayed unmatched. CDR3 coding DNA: TGCGCCAGCAGCTTGCCCAATCTTGGGACTAGCGGGAGGATAAACACCGGGGAGCTGTTTTTT. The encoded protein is CASSLPNLGTSGRINTGELFF.

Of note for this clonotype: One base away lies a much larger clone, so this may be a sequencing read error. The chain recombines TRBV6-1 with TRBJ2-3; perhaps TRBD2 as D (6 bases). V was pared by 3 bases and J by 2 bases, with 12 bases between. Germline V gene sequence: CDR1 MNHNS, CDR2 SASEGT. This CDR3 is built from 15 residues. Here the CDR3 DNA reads TGTGCCAGCAGTGATCGGGAGCAGGACACAGATACGCAGTATTTT. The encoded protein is CASSDREQDTDTQYF.

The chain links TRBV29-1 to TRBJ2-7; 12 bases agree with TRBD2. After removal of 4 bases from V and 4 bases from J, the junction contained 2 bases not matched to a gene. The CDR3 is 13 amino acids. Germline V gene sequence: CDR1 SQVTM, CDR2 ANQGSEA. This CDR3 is CSVGLAGVYEQYF. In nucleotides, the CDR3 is TGCAGCGTTGGACTAGCGGGAGTATACGAGCAGTACTTC.

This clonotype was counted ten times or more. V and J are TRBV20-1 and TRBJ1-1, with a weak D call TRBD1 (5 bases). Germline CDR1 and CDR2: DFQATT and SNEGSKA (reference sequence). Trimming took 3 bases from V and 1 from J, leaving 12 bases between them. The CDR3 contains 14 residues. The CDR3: CSASVAGQNTEAFF. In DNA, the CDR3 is TGCAGTGCTAGTGTCGCAGGGCAGAACACTGAAGCTTTCTTT.

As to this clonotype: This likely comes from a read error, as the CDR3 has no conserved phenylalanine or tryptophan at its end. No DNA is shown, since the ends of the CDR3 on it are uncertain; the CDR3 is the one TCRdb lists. CDR3 in amino acids: CASSSGRGLETQDY. J is TRBJ2-5 and V is TRBV7-8; the tabulated D call, TRBD1, remains unverified against the DNA. The germline gives CDR1 SGHVS, CDR2 FQNEAQ. Ends included, the CDR3 has 14 residues.

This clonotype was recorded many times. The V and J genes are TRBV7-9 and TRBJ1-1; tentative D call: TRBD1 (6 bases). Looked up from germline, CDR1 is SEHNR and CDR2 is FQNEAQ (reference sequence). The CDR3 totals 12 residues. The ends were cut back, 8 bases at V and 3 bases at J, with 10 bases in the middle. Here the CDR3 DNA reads TGTGCCAGCCAAGGGGGGGACACTGAAGCTTTCTTT. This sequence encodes CASQGGDTEAFF.

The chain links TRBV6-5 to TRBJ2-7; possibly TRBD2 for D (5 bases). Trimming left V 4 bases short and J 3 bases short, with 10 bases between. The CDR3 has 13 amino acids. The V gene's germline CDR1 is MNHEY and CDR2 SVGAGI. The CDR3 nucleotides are TGTGCCAGCAGTTTGGACGGGATCTACGAGCAGTACTTC. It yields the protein CASSLDGIYEQYF.

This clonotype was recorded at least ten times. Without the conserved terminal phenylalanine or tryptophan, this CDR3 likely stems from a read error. The CDR3 region is CASREPGQTLSWQYS. In DNA, the CDR3 is TGCGCCAGCAGGGAACCGGGACAGACCCTCTCATGGCAGTACTCC. The chain employs TRBV10-2 and TRBJ2-7, with 7 bases identical to TRBD1. The germline gives CDR1 WSHSY, CDR2 SAAADI. This CDR3 spans 15 amino acids. The J segment lost 9 bases and the V segment lost 6 bases, leaving 17 bases of the junction unmatched.

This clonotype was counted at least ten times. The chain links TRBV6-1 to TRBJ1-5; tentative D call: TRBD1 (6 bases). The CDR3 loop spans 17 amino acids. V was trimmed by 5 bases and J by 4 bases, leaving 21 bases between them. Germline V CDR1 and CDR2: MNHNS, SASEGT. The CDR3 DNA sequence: TGTGCCAGCAGTCCTGACCCAAGGACAGTTTTGAATCAGCCCCAGCATTTT. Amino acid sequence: CASSPDPRTVLNQPQHF.

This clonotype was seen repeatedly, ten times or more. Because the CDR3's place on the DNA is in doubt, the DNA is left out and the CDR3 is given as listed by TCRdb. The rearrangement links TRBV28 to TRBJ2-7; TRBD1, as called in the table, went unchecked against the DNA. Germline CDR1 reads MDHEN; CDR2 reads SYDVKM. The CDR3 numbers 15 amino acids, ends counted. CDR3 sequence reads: CASSFFGHGSYEQYF.